Presented here are 29 T cell receptor beta chains from one specimen sequenced in a study of control samples from healthy donors and cancer patients. Libraries were prepared by immunoSEQ multiplex PCR; TCRdb keeps only in-frame clonotypes and omits some of them. The sample yields roughly 100,000 clones, approximately 83% seen once. What was sequenced was blood. The receptors originated from a woman between 45 and 60 years old in good health.

CDR3 region: CASSPSQREIQTQYF. The DNA for the CDR3 is TGTGCCAGCAGCCCTAGCCAGCGGGAGATTCAGACCCAGTACTTC. The chain employs TRBV11-3 and TRBJ2-5; 8 bases align to TRBD2. The germline gives CDR1 SGHNT, CDR2 YENEEA. The trim removed 5 bases at V and 6 bases at J, leaving 11 bases unmatched. This CDR3 is built from 15 residues. Full variable domain (missing parts from reference TRBV11-3 and TRBJ2-5): EAGVVQSPRYKIIEKKQPVAFWCNPISGHNTLYWYLQNLGQGPELLIRYENEEAVDDSQLPKDRFSAERLKGVDSTLKIQPAELGDSAVYLCASSPSQREIQTQYFGPGTRLLVL.

The V gene is TRBV30, the J gene TRBJ2-7; no definite D call. Per the germline V gene, CDR1 is GTSNPN and CDR2 is SVGIG (reference sequence). The CDR3 loop spans 13 amino acids. V was clipped by 0 bases and J by 6 bases, with 12 bases between them. CDR3 nucleotide sequence: TGTGCCTGGAGTGTACTCGGCCGAGGCGAGCAGTACTTC. Amino acids: CAWSVLGRGEQYF.

The CDR3 sequence: CASSFVRGGPNEQFF. The DNA for the CDR3 is TGTGCCAGCAGCTTTGTTCGGGGGGGCCCCAATGAGCAGTTCTTC. This sequence joins TRBV7-9 and TRBJ2-1, with TRBD2 identical over 8 bases. Trimming took 3 bases from V and 6 from J; bases not matched to a gene: 7. Germline CDR1 reads SEHNR; CDR2 reads FQNEAQ (reference sequence). The length of the CDR3 is 15 residues.

The V gene is TRBV27, the J gene TRBJ2-4, with TRBD1 identical over 11 bases. This CDR3 contains 21 residues. V shed 5 bases, J shed 6 bases, and the junction held 24 bases outside the gene matches. The germline CDR1 and CDR2 sequences are MNHEY and SMNVEV (reference sequence). The CDR3 sequence is CASSQTPPGTGGLGPRNIQYF. Written as DNA, the CDR3 is TGTGCCAGCAGTCAAACCCCCCCGGGGACAGGGGGATTGGGGCCAAGAAACATTCAGTACTTC.

This clone was detected once. This chain connects TRBV6-2 or TRBV6-3 to TRBJ2-7, with D possibly being TRBD1 (5 bases). This CDR3 comprises 15 residues. With 5 bases removed from V and 6 bases from J, the gap between germline ends came to 20 bases. Germline CDR1 is MNHEY and CDR2 is SVGEGT. In DNA, the CDR3 is TGTGCCAGCAGTGACCGAAGGGGTTATGACCGCGAGCAGTACTTC. Amino acid sequence: CASSDRRGYDREQYF.

Concerning this clone itself: The junction departs from germline at one end; a sequencing error may be responsible. The rearrangement joins TRBV7-7 to TRBJ2-1, with D perhaps TRBD2 (5 bases). This CDR3 comprises 15 residues. Germline values: CDR1 SSHAT, CDR2 FNYEAQ (reference sequence). The CDR3 reads CASSLVAGIGNEQFF. The CDR3 DNA follows: TGTGCTAGCAGCTTAGTTGCCGGGATAGGCAATGAGCAGTTCTTC.

This chain connects TRBV7-2 to TRBJ1-5, with a weak D call TRBD1 (5 bases). Deletions cut 4 bases from V and 1 base from J, with 8 bases between. CDR3 length equals 14 residues. CDR1 is SGHTA and CDR2 is FQGNSA in the germline V gene. The CDR3 DNA follows: TGTGCCAGCAGCTCCGACAGCAGCAATCAGCCCCAGCATTTT. Its protein is CASSSDSSNQPQHF. The whole variable domain, filled in from reference TRBV7-2 and TRBJ1-5, reads GAGVSQSPSNKVTEKGKDVELRCDPISGHTALYWYRQSLGQGLEFLIYFQGNSAPDKSGLPSDRFSAERTGGSVSTLTIQRTQQEDSAVYLCASSSDSSNQPQHFGDGTRLSIL.

V gene TRBV9 combines with J gene TRBJ1-2, with D possibly being TRBD1 (5 bases). Deletions cut 0 bases from V and 6 bases from J, with 12 bases between. Germline values: CDR1 SGDLS, CDR2 YYNGEE. This CDR3 spans 14 amino acids. The chain's CDR3 is CASSVDPGRNGYTF. The CDR3 DNA reads TGTGCCAGCAGCGTAGATCCAGGGAGGAATGGCTACACCTTC.

The gene calls are TRBV4-3 and TRBJ1-1; no reliable D call. The CDR3 contains 14 residues. The germline gives CDR1 LGHNA, CDR2 YSLEER. Trimming shortened V by 2 bases and J by 0 bases, and 7 bases separated the two germline ends. CDR3 loop: CASSQYVMNTEAFF. In nucleotides, the CDR3 is TGCGCCAGCAGCCAATATGTAATGAACACTGAAGCTTTCTTT.

This clone has a single count. This chain connects TRBV5-4 to TRBJ2-1; D remains unclear. Trimming took off 0 bases at V and 4 bases at J, with 2 bases between the two ends. The CDR3 runs 12 residues. Germline V lookup: CDR1 SGHNT, CDR2 YYREEE (reference sequence). The CDR3 sequence is CASSLVYNEQFF. The CDR3 DNA follows: TGTGCCAGCAGCTTGGTTTACAATGAGCAGTTCTTC. The whole variable domain, filled in from reference TRBV5-4 and TRBJ2-1, reads ETGVTQSPTHLIKTRGQQVTLRCSSQSGHNTVSWYQQALGQGPQFIFQYYREEENGRGNFPPRFSGLQFPNYSSELNVNALELDDSALYLCASSLVYNEQFFGPGTRLTVL.

The CDR3: CASSLTTDEQYF. The CDR3 DNA follows: TGTGCCAGCAGCTTAACGACCGACGAGCAGTACTTC. This sequence joins TRBV11-3 and TRBJ2-7; D gene uncertain. CDR1 and CDR2 from the germline V gene are SGHNT and YENEEA. The CDR3 is made up of 12 amino acids. Trimming took 2 bases from V and 5 from J, leaving 7 bases between them.

This clone was observed a few times. The rearrangement links TRBV4-1 to TRBJ1-3; 8 bases match TRBD1. The V gene's germline CDR1 is MGHRA and CDR2 YSYEKL. V shed 0 bases, J shed 6 bases, and the junction held 10 bases outside the gene matches. The CDR3 has 17 residues. The chain's CDR3 is CASSQDPPGGFENTIYF. In nucleotides, the CDR3 is TGCGCCAGCAGCCAAGACCCCCCAGGGGGCTTTGAAAACACCATATATTTT.

This clone was recorded once. The CDR3 loop reads CASSKSMGQGNTEAFF. In DNA, the CDR3 is TGTGCCAGCAGCAAAAGTATGGGACAGGGAAACACTGAAGCTTTCTTT. V and J are TRBV21-1 and TRBJ1-1; TRBD1, the table's D call, lacks a check against the DNA. TRBV21-1 is recorded as a pseudogene. CDR3 size: 16 residues.

V gene TRBV19 combines with J gene TRBJ1-1; 11 bases are shared with TRBD1. Germline trimming cut 4 bases from V and 5 bases from J; bases unmatched to any gene: 6. The CDR3 runs to 15 residues. Per the germline V gene, CDR1 is LNHDA and CDR2 is SQIVND (reference sequence). CDR3 residues: CASSTQGQGGTEAFF. CDR3 in DNA: TGTGCCAGTAGTACGCAGGGACAGGGGGGGACTGAAGCTTTCTTT.

This clone was recorded once. V gene TRBV6-6 combines with J gene TRBJ1-3; a weak D match, TRBD1 (5 bases). The ends were cut back, 2 bases at V and 6 bases at J, with 17 bases in the middle. The CDR3 loop spans 16 amino acids. Germline V gene lookup returns CDR1 MNHNY and CDR2 SVGAGI (reference sequence). DNA for the CDR3: TGTGCCAGCAGTTACGCTTGGCAGGGTGCCCAAAACACCATATATTTT. It translates to CASSYAWQGAQNTIYF.

The genes are TRBV3-1 (or the pseudogene TRBV3-2) and TRBJ1-2; no firm D call. The CDR3 is made up of 14 amino acids. Trimming took 1 base from V and 3 from J, leaving 9 bases between them. Germline V CDR1 and CDR2: LGHDT, YNNKEL (reference sequence). The CDR3 loop is CASSQGEGYYGYTF. The CDR3, as DNA: TGTGCCAGCAGCCAAGGTGAGGGATACTATGGCTACACCTTC.

The V and J genes are TRBV12-2 and TRBJ2-1; the DNA was not compared with TRBD2, the D call given in the table. TRBV12-2 is designated a pseudogene. The CDR3 spans 16 residues. The CDR3 region has the DNA TGTGCAAGTCGCTTAGTTTTCTGGGGAGGGGATAATGAGCAGTTCTTC. This translates into CASRLVFWGGDNEQFF.

This chain connects TRBV6-5 to TRBJ2-5; D possibly corresponds to TRBD2 (6 bases). The CDR3 runs 15 residues. CDR1 and CDR2 from the germline V gene are MNHEY and SVGAGI. V was pared by 0 bases and J by 5 bases, with 13 bases between. The CDR3 loop is CASSYSSGAQETQYF. In DNA form, the CDR3 reads TGTGCCAGCAGTTACTCATCGGGAGCTCAGGAGACCCAGTACTTC.

The genes are TRBV6-2 or TRBV6-3 and TRBJ2-2; D not certain. Trimming took 2 bases from V and 2 from J, leaving 9 bases between them. Per the germline V gene, CDR1 is MNHEY and CDR2 is SVGEGT. The CDR3 contains 15 residues. The CDR3 DNA sequence: TGTGCCAGCAGTTACGAGACCGTCAACACCGGGGAGCTGTTTTTT. This codes for CASSYETVNTGELFF.

This clone was seen a few times. This chain links TRBV11-2 with TRBJ2-5; 8 bases match TRBD2. This CDR3 is built from 15 residues. V trimming: 5 bases; J trimming: 0 bases; junction bases outside the gene matches: 5. Germline V CDR1 and CDR2: SGHAT, FQNNGV. CDR3 region: CASSPRLAYQETQYF. The DNA of the CDR3 is TGTGCCAGCAGCCCACGACTAGCGTACCAAGAGACCCAGTACTTC.

V is TRBV11-3 and J is TRBJ2-1, with a tentative D call TRBD2 (7 bases). Trimming pared 4 bases from V and 7 bases from J, leaving 23 bases between. The CDR3 is 17 residues long. Germline lookup yields CDR1 SGHNT and CDR2 YENEEA. CDR3 DNA: TGTGCCAGCAGCTCCTGGGGGCGGGGCGGGAGTTTTAATGAGCAGTTCTTC. Amino acids: CASSSWGRGGSFNEQFF.

V and J are TRBV2 and TRBJ1-3; 10 nucleotides agree with TRBD1. CDR1 and CDR2 (germline): SNHLY, FYNNEI. The CDR3 totals 17 residues. The J segment lost 0 bases and the V segment lost 4 bases, leaving 6 bases of the junction unmatched. CDR3 nucleotide sequence: TGTGCCAGCAGTGGAGCCGGGACAGGGGTCTCTGGAAACACCATATATTTT. This gives the protein CASSGAGTGVSGNTIYF.

The sample holds one count of this clone. V is TRBV10-3 and J is TRBJ2-7, with TRBD1 matching 7 bases. There are 15 residues in the CDR3. From germline, CDR1 is ENHRY and CDR2 SYGVKD. Losses at the gene ends were 5 bases for V and 3 bases for J; bases not matched to a gene: 10. The CDR3 protein is CAISSRDRANYEQYF. The CDR3 bases are TGTGCCATCAGTTCCCGCGACAGGGCGAACTACGAGCAGTACTTC.

The chain employs TRBV6-2 or TRBV6-3 and TRBJ2-5; a possible D gene is TRBD2 (5 bases). Trimming removed 0 bases at V and 7 bases at J, with 15 bases between. CDR3 size: 15 residues. Germline loops: CDR1 MNHEY, CDR2 SVGEGT. This CDR3 reads CASSYSTDYSGTQYF. DNA of the CDR3: TGTGCCAGCAGTTACTCTACCGACTATTCCGGGACCCAGTACTTC.

The chain couples TRBV6-6 to TRBJ1-3; D is uncertain. The CDR3 is made up of 13 amino acids. V dropped 6 bases and J dropped 8 bases, with 14 bases sitting between them. Germline loops: CDR1 MNHNY, CDR2 SVGAGI (reference sequence). In DNA form, the CDR3 reads TGTGCCAGCAGCCGACGCCCCGCGGACACCATATATTTT. Translating gives CASSRRPADTIYF.

This clone was observed once. The chain combines TRBV11-2 with TRBJ1-4; 7 bases fit TRBD1. The CDR3 is 15 residues long. The J segment lost 8 bases and the V segment lost 5 bases, leaving 11 bases of the junction unmatched. Germline CDR1 and CDR2: SGHAT and FQNNGV. The CDR3: CASSPERRGKEKLFF. The CDR3 coding sequence is TGTGCCAGCAGCCCGGAGCGCAGGGGGAAAGAAAAACTGTTTTTT.

J is TRBJ1-1 and V is TRBV28; 10 bases are shared with TRBD1. The CDR3 has 14 residues. Germline CDR1 MDHEN, CDR2 SYDVKM. Unmatched junction bases numbered 4, after V lost 5 bases and J lost 4 bases. In DNA, the CDR3 is TGTGCCAGCAGTGACAGGGGGCGCTTCACTGAAGCTTTCTTT. Translated, it gives CASSDRGRFTEAFF.

The chain couples TRBV27 to TRBJ2-7; 11 bases line up with TRBD2. CDR1 is MNHEY, CDR2 SMNVEV, per germline (reference sequence). Trimming took 6 bases from V and 4 from J; bases not matched to a gene: 11. CDR3 size: 16 residues. CDR3 residues: CASRYSSGRASYEQYF. The CDR3 coding sequence is TGTGCCAGCAGATATAGTAGCGGGAGGGCCTCGTACGAGCAGTACTTC.

The chain is built from TRBV13 and TRBJ2-1; no definite D call. This CDR3 is 13 amino acids long. Germline values: CDR1 PRHDT, CDR2 FYEKMQ (reference sequence). V was trimmed by 5 bases and J by 6 bases, leaving 11 bases between them. This CDR3 reads CASSPTNLNEQFF. CDR3 nucleotide sequence: TGTGCCAGCAGCCCAACTAATCTCAATGAGCAGTTCTTC.